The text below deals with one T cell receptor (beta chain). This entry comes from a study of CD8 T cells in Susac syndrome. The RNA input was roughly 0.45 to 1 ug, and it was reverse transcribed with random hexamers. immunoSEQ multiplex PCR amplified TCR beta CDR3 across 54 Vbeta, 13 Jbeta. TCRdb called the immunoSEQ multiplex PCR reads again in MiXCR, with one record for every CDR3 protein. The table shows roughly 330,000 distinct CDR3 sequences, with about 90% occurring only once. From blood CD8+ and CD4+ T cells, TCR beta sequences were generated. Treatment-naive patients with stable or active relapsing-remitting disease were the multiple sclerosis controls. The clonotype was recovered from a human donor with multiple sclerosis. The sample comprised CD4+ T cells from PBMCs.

The CDR3 sequence is CASSESGTGYDNEQFF. Here the CDR3 DNA reads TGTGCCAGCAGTGAATCCGGGACAGGGTATGATAATGAGCAGTTCTTC. This rearrangement joins TRBV25-1 to TRBJ2-1; 9 bases align to TRBD1. This CDR3 comprises 16 residues. Germline trimming cut 1 base from V and 7 bases from J; bases unmatched to any gene: 8. Germline CDR1 is MGHDK and CDR2 is SYGVNS. Filled out from reference TRBV25-1 and TRBJ2-1, the complete variable domain reads EADIYQTPRYLVIGTGKKITLECSQTMGHDKMYWYQQDPGMELHLIHYSYGVNSTEKGDLSSESTVSRIRTEHFPLTLESARPSHTSQYLCASSESGTGYDNEQFFGPGTRLTVL.